These 5 T cell receptor beta chains were all obtained from the same sample, sequenced in a study of blood T cells in healthy people across ages. The authors ran a second PCR of 7 to 11 cycles using a sample-barcoded 5' primer and a J-beta primer mix. From the 5' RACE reads, TCRdb called clonotypes with MiXCR, one entry per CDR3 protein. The sample has hundreds of thousands of distinct CDR3 sequences; around 49% are singletons. The sequencing sample was made of blood. The receptors were gathered from a woman aged 55-69 years in good health.

The V call is TRBV3-1, the J call TRBJ2-5; D possibly uses TRBD1 or TRBD2 (5 bases each). The CDR3 has 14 residues. Germline CDR1 and CDR2: LGHDT and YNNKEL (reference sequence). V lost 1 base and J lost 11, with 17 bases in between. DNA for the CDR3: TGTGCCAGCAGCCAAGTTGGCAGGGAGAATGAGCAGTACTTC. It yields the protein CASSQVGRENEQYF.

In this sample, this clonotype turned up a few times. The genes are TRBV4-3 and TRBJ1-2; D gene uncertain. Trimming took off 4 bases at V and 7 bases at J, with 16 bases between the two ends. This CDR3 comprises 14 residues. Germline lookup yields CDR1 LGHNA and CDR2 YSLEER. The CDR3 sequence: CASSRSRTAAGYTF. The CDR3, as DNA: TGCGCCAGCAGCCGGTCGCGGACCGCTGCTGGCTACACCTTC.

This sequence joins TRBV7-2 and TRBJ2-2; D unclear. Germline lookup yields CDR1 SGHTA and CDR2 FQGNSA. Trimming took 5 bases from V and 1 from J, leaving 11 bases between them. This CDR3 contains 15 residues. The CDR3 reads CASSPRNVNTGELFF. The CDR3 nucleotides are TGTGCCAGCAGCCCCCGAAACGTGAACACCGGGGAGCTGTTTTTT.

V gene TRBV20-1 combines with J gene TRBJ1-2, with 7 bases that match TRBD1. The CDR3 is 15 amino acids. V shed 0 bases and J 4 bases; nucleotides not matched to a gene: 8. The V gene's germline CDR1 is DFQATT and CDR2 SNEGSKA (reference sequence). The CDR3 DNA is TGCAGTGCTAGAGATCTTGACAGGGCAGGCTATGGCTACACCTTC. Translating it yields CSARDLDRAGYGYTF.

The chain employs TRBV27 and TRBJ2-2, with TRBD1 as a possible D gene (6 bases). The V and J ends lost 2 bases and 3 bases respectively, with 16 bases between them. This CDR3 contains 17 residues. Germline V lookup: CDR1 MNHEY, CDR2 SMNVEV (reference sequence). CDR3 nucleotides: TGTGCCAGCAGTTTAATACCAGGGGACGAAGACACCGGGGAGCTGTTTTTT. It yields the protein CASSLIPGDEDTGELFF.